The rows below give T cell receptor beta chains drawn from one sample of a study of T cells in Graves' hyperthyroidism and ophthalmopathy. TCRdb reanalysed the multiplex PCR reads using MiXCR and keeps one entry per CDR3 protein. The sample has more than 350,000 distinct CDR3 sequences; about 17% are singletons. The sequenced material came from blood. These receptor sequences come from a woman in her twenties or thirties with Graves' hyperthyroidism that later progressed to Graves' ophthalmopathy. Each CDR3 is given with its conserved first and last residue. D genes are given only for firm matches. Clone size, where shown, is once, few, many, or a class for clones that have expanded.

clone size	V gene	J gene	D gene	CDR3 protein	CDR3 DNA
many	TRBV12-3/TRBV12-4	TRBJ1-1	.	CASSPMTAAFF	TGTGCCAGCAGTCCTATGACGGCAGCTTTCTTT
.	TRBV4-1	TRBJ1-2	.	CASSNRRSGSGGYTF	TGCGCCAGCAGCAATAGAAGATCCGGGTCGGGAGGCTACACCTTC
many	TRBV2	TRBJ1-5	.	CASNTDNQPQHF	TGTGCCAGCAATACAGATAATCAGCCCCAGCATTTT
many	TRBV19	TRBJ1-2	.	CASGATGLTHYGYTF	TGTGCCAGTGGGGCGACGGGACTCACACACTATGGCTACACCTTC
.	TRBV20-1	TRBJ2-1	TRBD2	CSSLADYNEQFF	TGCAGTTCCCTAGCGGACTACAATGAGCAGTTCTTC
many	TRBV7-2	TRBJ1-6	.	CASSSYRYQNSPLHF	TGTGCCAGCAGTTCATATAGATATCAGAATTCACCCCTCCACTTT
.	TRBV5-1	TRBJ2-2	.	CASSFSEGSLNTGELFF	TGCGCCAGCAGCTTCTCTGAAGGATCGCTGAACACCGGGGAGCTGTTTTTT
.	TRBV4-1	TRBJ2-1	TRBD2	CASSQVFPRRASGRAHEQFF	TGCGCCAGCAGCCAAGTCTTCCCACGGAGGGCTAGCGGGAGGGCCCATGAGCAGTTCTTC
.	TRBV7-2	TRBJ1-2	.	CASSLAGADHYGYTF	TGTGCCAGCAGCTTAGCAGGGGCCGATCACTATGGCTACACCTTC
many	TRBV19	TRBJ1-2	.	CASSWQGNYGYTF	TGTGCCAGTAGTTGGCAGGGGAACTATGGCTACACCTTC
.	TRBV3-1	TRBJ1-4	TRBD1	CASSQETGDVGKLFF	TGTGCCAGCAGCCAAGAGACAGGGGACGTCGGAAAACTGTTTTTT
many	TRBV11-3	TRBJ2-7	.	CARNAQRVVYEQYF	TGTGCCCGAAACGCACAGAGAGTAGTTTACGAGCAGTACTTC
many	TRBV5-1	TRBJ2-1	TRBD1	CASAGTGTYNEQFF	TGCGCCAGCGCCGGGACAGGGACCTACAATGAGCAGTTCTTC
many	TRBV19	TRBJ2-6	.	CASTQDSGANVLTF	TGTGCCAGTACTCAGGACTCTGGGGCCAACGTCCTGACTTTC
many	TRBV7-2	TRBJ2-2	.	CASANDRELFF	TGTGCCAGCGCGAACGATAGGGAGCTGTTTTTT
.	TRBV28	TRBJ2-5	.	CASSLGGAWETQYF	TGTGCCAGCAGTTTAGGGGGGGCTTGGGAGACCCAGTACTTC
.	TRBV12-3/TRBV12-4	TRBJ2-7	TRBD2	CASSPPAGVNEQYF	TGTGCCAGCAGTCCACCGGCGGGAGTCAACGAGCAGTACTTC
many	TRBV2	TRBJ2-7	.	CASSEGGRPSYEQYF	TGTGCCAGCAGTGAAGGTGGGAGACCCTCCTACGAGCAGTACTTC
many	TRBV2	TRBJ2-6	.	CASSVGNPGANVLTF	TGTGCCAGCAGTGTGGGGAATCCCGGGGCCAACGTCCTGACTTTC
many	TRBV19	TRBJ2-4	.	CASRPGRLSAKNIQYF	TGTGCCAGTAGACCGGGACGGTTATCAGCCAAAAACATTCAGTACTTC
many	TRBV29-1	TRBJ2-1	TRBD1	CSVPIVDRGLDSYNEQFF	TGCAGCGTCCCCATTGTGGACAGGGGATTAGACTCCTACAATGAGCAGTTCTTC
few	TRBV6-1	TRBJ1-3	.	CASGSIQGWGNTIYF	TGTGCCAGCGGTAGTATACAGGGATGGGGAAACACCATATATTTT
many	TRBV10-2	TRBJ2-1	TRBD2	CASRLAGAREQFF	TGCGCCAGCAGACTAGCGGGAGCCCGTGAGCAGTTCTTC
many	TRBV6-1	TRBJ1-1	.	CASSEGPGPNTEAFF	TGTGCCAGCAGTGAAGGGCCGGGGCCGAACACTGAAGCTTTCTTT
many	TRBV30	TRBJ1-5	TRBD1	CAWDRGAAGNQPQHF	TGTGCCTGGGACAGGGGGGCAGCGGGCAATCAGCCCCAGCATTTT
.	TRBV13	TRBJ2-5	.	CASSLGSRRETQYF	TGTGCCAGCAGCTTAGGTTCTCGACGGGAGACCCAGTACTTC
many	TRBV19	TRBJ1-2	.	CASTPGGPVYGYTF	TGTGCCAGTACCCCCGGGGGCCCAGTCTATGGCTACACCTTC
many	TRBV7-9	TRBJ1-5	.	CASSAQGDPPQHF	TGTGCCAGCAGCGCTCAGGGTGACCCGCCCCAGCATTTT
many	TRBV5-1	TRBJ2-7	.	CASSFLDRPYEQYF	TGCGCCAGCAGCTTTCTCGACCGACCCTACGAGCAGTACTTC
many	TRBV3-1	TRBJ1-2	.	CASSPGGGYTF	TGTGCCAGCAGCCCGGGGGGGGGCTACACCTTC
many	TRBV13	TRBJ1-6	TRBD1	CASSQGQYNSPLHF	TGTGCCAGCAGCCAGGGACAGTATAATTCACCCCTCCACTTT
many	TRBV20-1	TRBJ2-7	TRBD2	CSAQRPGGGEQYF	TGCAGTGCCCAGAGGCCGGGGGGTGGCGAGCAGTACTTC
many	TRBV28	TRBJ1-5	.	CASSSALRGQPQHF	TGTGCCAGCAGTTCGGCCCTTCGGGGACAGCCCCAGCATTTT
many	TRBV2	TRBJ1-1	.	CASTPLSLRQKNTEAFF	TGTGCCAGCACCCCCTTGTCCCTCCGCCAAAAGAACACTGAAGCTTTCTTT
.	TRBV6-2/TRBV6-3	TRBJ2-7	TRBD1	CASGTGSFEQYF	TGTGCCAGCGGGACAGGGTCGTTCGAGCAGTACTTC
.	TRBV19	TRBJ2-1	TRBD2	CASSPLFGEGLREQFF	TGTGCCAGTAGTCCCCTTTTCGGGGAGGGCCTTCGGGAGCAGTTCTTC
few	TRBV29-1	TRBJ2-7	TRBD2	CSVVWLAGSTAYEQYF	TGCAGCGTTGTTTGGCTAGCGGGATCCACTGCCTACGAGCAGTACTTC
many	TRBV24-1	TRBJ2-3	.	CATSDFPRGTDTQYF	TGTGCCACCAGTGATTTTCCCCGGGGCACAGATACGCAGTATTTT
.	TRBV5-1	TRBJ2-2	.	CASSLFGGDSNTGELFF	TGCGCCAGCAGCTTGTTTGGAGGAGACTCGAACACCGGGGAGCTGTTTTTT
few	TRBV4-1	TRBJ2-7	.	CASSQQPGLESSYEQYF	TGCGCCAGCAGCCAACAACCGGGACTTGAGAGCTCCTACGAGCAGTACTTC
many	TRBV27	TRBJ2-7	.	CASSFVQGNLYEQYF	TGTGCCAGCAGTTTTGTACAGGGCAATTTGTACGAGCAGTACTTC
many	TRBV12-3/TRBV12-4	TRBJ1-2	TRBD1	CASRGQGGLGYGYTF	TGTGCCAGCAGGGGACAGGGGGGACTAGGCTATGGCTACACCTTC
.	TRBV6-5	TRBJ2-3	TRBD2	CASRLGLAGGTDTQYF	TGTGCCAGCAGACTCGGACTAGCGGGAGGTACAGATACGCAGTATTTT
.	TRBV19	TRBJ2-7	.	CASSPRLGQSYEQYF	TGTGCCAGTAGTCCACGCTTGGGGCAATCCTACGAGCAGTACTTC
.	TRBV29-1	TRBJ2-1	.	CSVRTGFPNEQFF	TGCAGCGTAAGAACAGGGTTCCCCAATGAGCAGTTCTTC
many	TRBV10-3	TRBJ2-5	.	CAISGTENQETQYF	TGTGCCATCAGTGGGACAGAGAATCAAGAGACCCAGTACTTC
few	TRBV5-1	TRBJ2-1	TRBD2	CASRSAGGLYNEQFF	TGCGCCAGCAGATCAGCGGGAGGTCTCTACAATGAGCAGTTCTTC
few	TRBV10-1	TRBJ2-2	TRBD1	CASSGTGGSELFF	TGCGCCAGCAGTGGGACAGGAGGTTCGGAGCTGTTTTTT
many	TRBV9	TRBJ2-3	.	CASSLGGSGGTDTQYF	TGTGCCAGCAGCCTAGGCGGTAGCGGAGGCACAGATACGCAGTATTTT
many	TRBV11-2	TRBJ2-3	.	CASSLDLILGLADTQYF	TGTGCCAGCAGCTTAGATCTTATTCTAGGACTGGCAGATACGCAGTATTTT
.	TRBV6-1	TRBJ1-3	.	CAISRESGNTIYF	TGTGCCATAAGCAGGGAATCTGGAAACACCATATATTTT
.	TRBV5-1	TRBJ1-1	.	CASSLAGPREAFF	TGCGCCAGCAGCTTGGCAGGGCCGAGGGAAGCTTTCTTT
many	TRBV19	TRBJ2-1	.	CASSIGLGNGQFF	TGTGCCAGTAGTATTGGATTAGGGAATGGGCAGTTCTTC
few	TRBV20-1	TRBJ2-1	.	CSASNQDAPNEQFF	TGCAGTGCTAGTAATCAGGACGCTCCCAATGAGCAGTTCTTC
few	TRBV7-6	TRBJ1-3	TRBD1	CASSLMTGFGNTIYF	TGTGCCAGCAGTTTGATGACAGGGTTTGGAAACACCATATATTTT